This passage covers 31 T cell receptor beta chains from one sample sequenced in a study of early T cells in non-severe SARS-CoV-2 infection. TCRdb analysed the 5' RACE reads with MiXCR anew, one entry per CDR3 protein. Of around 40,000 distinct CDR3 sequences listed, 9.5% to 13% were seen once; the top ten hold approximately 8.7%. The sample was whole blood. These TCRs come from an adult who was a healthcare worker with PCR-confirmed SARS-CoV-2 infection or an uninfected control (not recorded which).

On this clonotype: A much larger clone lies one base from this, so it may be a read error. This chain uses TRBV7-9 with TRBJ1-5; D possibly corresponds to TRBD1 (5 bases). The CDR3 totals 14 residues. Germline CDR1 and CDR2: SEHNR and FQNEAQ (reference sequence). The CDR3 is CASSYDGGNQPKHF. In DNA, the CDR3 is TGTGCCAGCAGCTATGACGGGGGAAATCAGCCCAAGCATTTT.

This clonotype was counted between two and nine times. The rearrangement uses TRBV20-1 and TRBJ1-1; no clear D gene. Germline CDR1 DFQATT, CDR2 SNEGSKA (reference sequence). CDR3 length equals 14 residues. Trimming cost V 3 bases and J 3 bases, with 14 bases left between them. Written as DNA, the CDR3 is TGCAGTGCTAGCGATGCTTATGCGCACACTGAAGCTTTCTTT. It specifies CSASDAYAHTEAFF.

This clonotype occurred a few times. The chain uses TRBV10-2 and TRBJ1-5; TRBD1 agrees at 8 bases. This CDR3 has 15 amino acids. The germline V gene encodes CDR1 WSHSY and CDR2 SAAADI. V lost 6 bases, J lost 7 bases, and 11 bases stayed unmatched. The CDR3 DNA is TGCGCCAGCAGCGAAGGACAGGGAGGCGCCCAGCCCCAGCATTTT. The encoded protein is CASSEGQGGAQPQHF.

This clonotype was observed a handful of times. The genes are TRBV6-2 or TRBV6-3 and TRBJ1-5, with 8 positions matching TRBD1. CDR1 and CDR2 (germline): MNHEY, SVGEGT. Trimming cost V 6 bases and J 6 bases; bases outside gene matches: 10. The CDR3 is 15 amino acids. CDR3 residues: CASSLATGAVQPQHF. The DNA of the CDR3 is TGTGCCAGCAGCCTCGCGACAGGGGCTGTTCAGCCCCAGCATTTT.

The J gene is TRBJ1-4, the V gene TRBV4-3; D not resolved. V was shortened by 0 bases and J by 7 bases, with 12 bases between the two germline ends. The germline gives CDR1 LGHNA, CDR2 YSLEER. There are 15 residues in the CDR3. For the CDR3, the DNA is TGCGCCAGCAGCCAAGATCAAGGAAGAAGTGAAAAACTGTTTTTT. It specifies CASSQDQGRSEKLFF.

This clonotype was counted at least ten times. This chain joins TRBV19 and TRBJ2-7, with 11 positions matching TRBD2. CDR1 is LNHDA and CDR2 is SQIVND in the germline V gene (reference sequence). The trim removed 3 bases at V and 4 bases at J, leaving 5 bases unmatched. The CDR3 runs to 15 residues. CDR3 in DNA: TGTGCCAGTAGTATGTCCCTAGCGGGGGGTTACGAGCAGTACTTC. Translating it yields CASSMSLAGGYEQYF.

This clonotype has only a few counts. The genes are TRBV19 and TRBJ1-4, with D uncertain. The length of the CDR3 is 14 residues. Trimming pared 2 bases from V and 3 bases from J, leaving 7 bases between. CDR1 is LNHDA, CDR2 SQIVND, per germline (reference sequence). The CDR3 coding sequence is TGTGCCAGTAGTATACAGGACTCTAATGAAAAACTGTTTTTT. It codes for CASSIQDSNEKLFF. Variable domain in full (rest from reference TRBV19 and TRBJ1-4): DGGITQSPKYLFRKEGQNVTLSCEQNLNHDAMYWYRQDPGQGLRLIYYSQIVNDFQKGDIAEGYSVSREKKESFPLTVTSAQKNPTAFYLCASSIQDSNEKLFFGSGTQLSVL.

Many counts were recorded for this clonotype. For the CDR3, the DNA is TGTGCCTGGAAGGGACACTACAATCAGCCCCAGCATTTT. Translated: CAWKGHYNQPQHF. The gene calls are TRBV30 and TRBJ1-5; possibly TRBD1 for D (6 bases). Germline V gene lookup returns CDR1 GTSNPN and CDR2 SVGIG (reference sequence). The CDR3 sequence is 13 residues long. The V and J ends lost 4 bases and 3 bases respectively, with 10 bases between them.

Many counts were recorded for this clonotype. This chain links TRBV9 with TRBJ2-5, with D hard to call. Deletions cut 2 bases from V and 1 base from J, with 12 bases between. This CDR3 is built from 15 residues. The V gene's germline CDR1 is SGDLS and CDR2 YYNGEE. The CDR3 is CASSVGGPSQETQYF. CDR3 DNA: TGTGCCAGCAGCGTCGGCGGCCCGAGCCAAGAGACCCAGTACTTC.

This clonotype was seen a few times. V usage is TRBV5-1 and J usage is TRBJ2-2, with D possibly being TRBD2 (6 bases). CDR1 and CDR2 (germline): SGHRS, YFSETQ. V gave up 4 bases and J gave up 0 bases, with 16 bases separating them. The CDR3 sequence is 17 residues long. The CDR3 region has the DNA TGCGCCAGCAGCGAGGGACTCCGGTTCGCGAACACCGGGGAGCTGTTTTTT. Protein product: CASSEGLRFANTGELFF.

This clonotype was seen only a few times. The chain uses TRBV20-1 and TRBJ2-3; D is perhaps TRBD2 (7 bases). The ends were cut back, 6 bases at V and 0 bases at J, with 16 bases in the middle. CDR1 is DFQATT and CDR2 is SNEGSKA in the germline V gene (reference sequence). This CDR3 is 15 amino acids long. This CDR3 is CSAKQGGGSTDTQYF. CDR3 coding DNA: TGCAGTGCCAAACAAGGGGGGGGAAGCACAGATACGCAGTATTTT.

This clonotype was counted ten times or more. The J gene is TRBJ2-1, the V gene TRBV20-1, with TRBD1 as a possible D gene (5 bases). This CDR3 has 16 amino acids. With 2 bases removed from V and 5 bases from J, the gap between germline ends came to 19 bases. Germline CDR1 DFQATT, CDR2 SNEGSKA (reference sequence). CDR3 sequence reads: CSARSGRQGLNNEQFF. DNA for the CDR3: TGCAGTGCTAGAAGTGGGCGCCAGGGTCTTAACAATGAGCAGTTCTTC.

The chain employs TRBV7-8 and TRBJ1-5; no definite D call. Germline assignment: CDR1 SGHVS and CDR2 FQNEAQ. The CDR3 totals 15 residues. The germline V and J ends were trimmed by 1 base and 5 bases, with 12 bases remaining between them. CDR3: CASSLDQPLDQPQHF. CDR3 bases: TGTGCCAGCAGCTTAGATCAGCCTCTCGATCAGCCCCAGCATTTT.

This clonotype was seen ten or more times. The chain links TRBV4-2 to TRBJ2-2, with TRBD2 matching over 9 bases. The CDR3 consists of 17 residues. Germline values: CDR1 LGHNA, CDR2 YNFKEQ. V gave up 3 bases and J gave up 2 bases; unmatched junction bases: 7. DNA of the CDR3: TGTGCCAGCAGCCAGAATTTAGCGGGGGTCAACACCGGGGAGCTGTTTTTT. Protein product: CASSQNLAGVNTGELFF.

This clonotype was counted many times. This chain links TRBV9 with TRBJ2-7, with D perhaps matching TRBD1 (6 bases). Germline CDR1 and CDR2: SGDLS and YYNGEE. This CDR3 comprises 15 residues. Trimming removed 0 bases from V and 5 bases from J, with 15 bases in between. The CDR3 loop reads CASSVGSGVFDEQYF. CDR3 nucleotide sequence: TGTGCCAGCAGCGTAGGGTCAGGGGTGTTCGACGAGCAGTACTTC.

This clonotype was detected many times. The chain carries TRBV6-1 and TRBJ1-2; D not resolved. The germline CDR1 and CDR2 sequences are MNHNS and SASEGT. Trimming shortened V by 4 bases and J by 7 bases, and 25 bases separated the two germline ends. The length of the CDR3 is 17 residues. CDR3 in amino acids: CASSVPNTATVTSGYTF. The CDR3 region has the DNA TGTGCCAGCAGTGTTCCTAACACCGCCACAGTAACCTCTGGCTACACCTTC.

The chain's CDR3 is CAISPGLAGGSTDTQYF. The CDR3 bases are TGTGCCATCAGCCCGGGACTAGCGGGGGGTAGCACAGATACGCAGTATTTT. The gene calls are TRBV10-3 and TRBJ2-3; 15 positions agree with TRBD2. The J segment lost 0 bases and the V segment lost 6 bases, leaving 4 bases of the junction unmatched. The length of the CDR3 is 17 residues. Looked up from germline, CDR1 is ENHRY and CDR2 is SYGVKD.

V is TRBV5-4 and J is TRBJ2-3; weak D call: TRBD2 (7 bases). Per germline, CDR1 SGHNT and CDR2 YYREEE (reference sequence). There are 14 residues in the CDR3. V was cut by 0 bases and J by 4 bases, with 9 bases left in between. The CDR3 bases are TGTGCCAGCAGCTTGGGGGGGGGCTCAGATACGCAGTATTTT. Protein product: CASSLGGGSDTQYF.

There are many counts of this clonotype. DNA for the CDR3: TGCGCCAGCAGCCAAGATGGAGTATCTGATACGCAGTATTTT. Translating gives CASSQDGVSDTQYF. V is TRBV4-3 and J is TRBJ2-3; D is ambiguous. This CDR3 comprises 14 residues. The germline V gene encodes CDR1 LGHNA and CDR2 YSLEER. Trimming pared 0 bases from V and 6 bases from J, leaving 10 bases between.

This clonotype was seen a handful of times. CDR3 coding DNA: TGTGCCAGCAGCTTAGACAGGGGATTTGTCACCGGGGAGCTGTTTTTT. Its translation: CASSLDRGFVTGELFF. This chain joins TRBV7-2 and TRBJ2-2; 7 bases agree with TRBD1. This CDR3 comprises 16 residues. V dropped 1 base and J dropped 4; count of bases not matched to a gene: 6. Germline loops: CDR1 SGHTA, CDR2 FQGNSA.

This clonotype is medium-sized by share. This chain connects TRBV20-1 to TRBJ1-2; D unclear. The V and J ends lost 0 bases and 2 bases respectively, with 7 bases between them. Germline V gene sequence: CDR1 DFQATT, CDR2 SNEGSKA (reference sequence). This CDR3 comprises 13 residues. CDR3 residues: CSARDQRNYGYTF. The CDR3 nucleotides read TGCAGTGCTAGAGATCAACGGAACTATGGCTACACCTTC.

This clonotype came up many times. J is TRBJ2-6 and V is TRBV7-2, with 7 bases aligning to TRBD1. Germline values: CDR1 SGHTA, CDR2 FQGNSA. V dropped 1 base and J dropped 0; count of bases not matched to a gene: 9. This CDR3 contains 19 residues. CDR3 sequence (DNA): TGTGCCAGCAGCTTAGGCCACTCAGGGGGTCACTCTGGGGCCAACGTCCTGACTTTC. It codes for CASSLGHSGGHSGANVLTF.

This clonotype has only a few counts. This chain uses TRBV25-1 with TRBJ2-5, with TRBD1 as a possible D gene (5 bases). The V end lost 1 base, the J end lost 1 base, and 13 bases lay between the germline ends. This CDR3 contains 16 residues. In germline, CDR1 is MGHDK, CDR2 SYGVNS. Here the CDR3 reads CASSELGRAVQETQYF. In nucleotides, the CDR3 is TGTGCCAGCAGTGAATTGGGCAGGGCTGTCCAAGAGACCCAGTACTTC. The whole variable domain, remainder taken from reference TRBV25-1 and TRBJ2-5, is EADIYQTPRYLVIGTGKKITLECSQTMGHDKMYWYQQDPGMELHLIHYSYGVNSTEKGDLSSESTVSRIRTEHFPLTLESARPSHTSQYLCASSELGRAVQETQYFGPGTRLLVL.

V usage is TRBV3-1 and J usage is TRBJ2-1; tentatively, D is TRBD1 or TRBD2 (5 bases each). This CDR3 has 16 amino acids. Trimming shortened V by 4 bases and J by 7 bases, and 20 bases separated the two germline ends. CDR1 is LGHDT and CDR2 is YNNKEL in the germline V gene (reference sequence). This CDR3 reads CASSLTGTEDINEQFF. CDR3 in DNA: TGTGCCAGCAGCCTCACCGGGACGGAGGATATTAATGAGCAGTTCTTC.

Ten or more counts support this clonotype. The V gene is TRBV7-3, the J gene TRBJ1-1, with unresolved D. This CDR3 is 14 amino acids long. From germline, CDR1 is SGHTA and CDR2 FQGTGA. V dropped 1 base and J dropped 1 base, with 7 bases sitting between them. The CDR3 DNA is TGTGCCAGCAGCTTAAGCGGTCAGAACACTGAAGCTTTCTTT. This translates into CASSLSGQNTEAFF.

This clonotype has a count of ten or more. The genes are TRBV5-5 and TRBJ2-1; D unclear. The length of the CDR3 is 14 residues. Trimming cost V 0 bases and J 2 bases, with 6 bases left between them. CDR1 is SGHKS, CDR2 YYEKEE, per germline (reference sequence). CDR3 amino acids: CASSLGGPYNEQFF. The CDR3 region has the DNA TGTGCCAGCAGCTTGGGTGGCCCCTACAATGAGCAGTTCTTC.

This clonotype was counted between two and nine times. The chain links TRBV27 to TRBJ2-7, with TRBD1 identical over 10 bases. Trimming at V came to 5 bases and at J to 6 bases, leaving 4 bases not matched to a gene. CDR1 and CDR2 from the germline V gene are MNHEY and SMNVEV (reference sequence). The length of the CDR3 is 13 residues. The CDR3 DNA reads TGTGCCAGCAGTCCGGGACAGGGGAGCGAGCAGTACTTC. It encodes CASSPGQGSEQYF.

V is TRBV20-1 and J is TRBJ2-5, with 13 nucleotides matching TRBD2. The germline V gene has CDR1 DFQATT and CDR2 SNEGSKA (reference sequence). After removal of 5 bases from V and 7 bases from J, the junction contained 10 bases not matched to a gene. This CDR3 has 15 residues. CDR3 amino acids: CSAPLRTSGGMTQYF. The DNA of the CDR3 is TGCAGTGCTCCCCTCAGGACTAGCGGGGGAATGACCCAGTACTTC.

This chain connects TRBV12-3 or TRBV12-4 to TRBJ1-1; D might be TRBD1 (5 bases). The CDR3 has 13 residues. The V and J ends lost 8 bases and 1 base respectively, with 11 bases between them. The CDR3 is CASVQAQNTEAFF. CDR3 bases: TGTGCCAGCGTACAGGCCCAGAACACTGAAGCTTTCTTT.

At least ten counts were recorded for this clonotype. The CDR3 sequence: CASSLEGNSYNEQFF. The CDR3 DNA sequence: TGTGCCAGCAGCTTAGAGGGGAACTCCTACAATGAGCAGTTCTTC. V and J are TRBV11-2 and TRBJ2-1; D ambiguous. The CDR3 has 15 residues. Germline loops: CDR1 SGHAT, CDR2 FQNNGV. With 0 bases removed from V and 0 bases from J, the gap between germline ends came to 6 bases.

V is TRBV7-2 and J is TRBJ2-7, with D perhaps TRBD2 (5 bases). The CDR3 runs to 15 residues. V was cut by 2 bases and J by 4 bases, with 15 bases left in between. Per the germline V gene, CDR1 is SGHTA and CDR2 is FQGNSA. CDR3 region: CASSLSTLGGYEQYF. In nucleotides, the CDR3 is TGTGCCAGCAGCTTAAGTACCCTAGGAGGATACGAGCAGTACTTC.